Listed below are T cell receptor beta chains from one sample, sequenced in a study of T cells in Graves' hyperthyroidism and ophthalmopathy. One entry per CDR3 protein, called by TCRdb with MiXCR from the multiplex PCR reads. The table has about 400,000 distinct CDR3 sequences, about 15% seen once; the top ten hold roughly 33%. Material for sequencing was blood. The receptors were sampled from a woman aged 25 to 39 with Graves' hyperthyroidism. The CDR3 runs from the conserved cysteine through the conserved F or W. The order of the fields is V gene, J gene, D gene, clone size, CDR3 DNA, CDR3 protein. The D gene is left open where the match is weak. Size is omitted from some rows. Given values are once, few, many or a class for expanded clones.

V gene: TRBV12-3/TRBV12-4; J gene: TRBJ1-2; D gene: .; clone size: many; CDR3 DNA: TGTGCCAGCAGTCGAACAGGGCGTGATGGAAACTCCTATGGCTACACCTTC; CDR3 protein: CASSRTGRDGNSYGYTF
V gene: TRBV5-5; J gene: TRBJ2-3; D gene: TRBD2; clone size: .; CDR3 DNA: TGTGCCAGCAGCTTTCCCCGCTTATTGGGAGGGAGGGAAGATACGCAGTATTTT; CDR3 protein: CASSFPRLLGGREDTQYF
V gene: TRBV20-1; J gene: TRBJ2-7; D gene: .; clone size: .; CDR3 DNA: TGCAGTGCTAGTGCGCGGGACCCCTACGAGCAGTACTTC; CDR3 protein: CSASARDPYEQYF
V gene: TRBV19; J gene: TRBJ2-1; D gene: TRBD2; clone size: .; CDR3 DNA: TGTGCCAGTAGTATACTAGCGGGAGGTACGGATGAGCAGCTCTTC; CDR3 protein: CASSILAGGTDEQLF
V gene: TRBV9; J gene: TRBJ2-3; D gene: TRBD1; clone size: few; CDR3 DNA: TGTGCCAGCAGCAAAAACCTAGGGGGCCAGGGCACAGATACGCAGTATTTT; CDR3 protein: CASSKNLGGQGTDTQYF
V gene: TRBV6-2/TRBV6-3; J gene: TRBJ2-1; D gene: .; clone size: few; CDR3 DNA: TGTGCCAGCAGTTACTCGAGGCTCGGGAGAATGGACAATGAGCAGTTCTTC; CDR3 protein: CASSYSRLGRMDNEQFF
V gene: TRBV5-1; J gene: TRBJ2-7; D gene: TRBD2; clone size: many; CDR3 DNA: TGCGCCAGCAGCCCTGGGGGACTAGCCTACGAGCAGTACTTC; CDR3 protein: CASSPGGLAYEQYF
V gene: TRBV20-1; J gene: TRBJ2-3; D gene: .; clone size: many; CDR3 DNA: TGCAGTGCCCAAGTGGGGGGAGGGGGAACAGATACGCAGTATTTT; CDR3 protein: CSAQVGGGGTDTQYF
V gene: TRBV6-1; J gene: TRBJ1-1; D gene: .; clone size: many; CDR3 DNA: TGTGCCAGCAGGAGACAGAAAGTTAACACTGAAGCTTTCTTT; CDR3 protein: CASRRQKVNTEAFF
V gene: TRBV3-1; J gene: TRBJ2-1; D gene: .; clone size: many; CDR3 DNA: TGTGCCAGCAGCCAAAGCCTCAATGAGCAGTTCTTC; CDR3 protein: CASSQSLNEQFF
V gene: TRBV28; J gene: TRBJ2-1; D gene: TRBD2; clone size: many; CDR3 DNA: TGTGCCAGCAGTCTAGCGGGAGGACATGAGCAGTTCTTC; CDR3 protein: CASSLAGGHEQFF
V gene: TRBV14; J gene: TRBJ1-4; D gene: .; clone size: .; CDR3 DNA: TGTGCCAGCAGACGGGACATTGGGGAAAAACTGTTTTTT; CDR3 protein: CASRRDIGEKLFF
V gene: TRBV20-1; J gene: TRBJ1-2; D gene: .; clone size: few; CDR3 DNA: TGCAGTGCTAGGGGTGCCAACTCTAACTATGGCTACACCTTC; CDR3 protein: CSARGANSNYGYTF
V gene: TRBV20-1; J gene: TRBJ2-7; D gene: TRBD2; clone size: many; CDR3 DNA: TGCAGTGCTAATAGACTAGCGGGAGCCTACGAGCAGTACTTC; CDR3 protein: CSANRLAGAYEQYF
V gene: TRBV2; J gene: TRBJ2-2; D gene: TRBD1; clone size: .; CDR3 DNA: TGTGCCAGCAGTACACAGGGGGCGCGGACCGGGGAGCTGTTTTTT; CDR3 protein: CASSTQGARTGELFF
V gene: TRBV20-1; J gene: TRBJ2-2; D gene: TRBD2; clone size: few; CDR3 DNA: TGCAGTGCTAGAGATCACCGGATAGCGGGAGCCGGGGAGCTGTTTTTT; CDR3 protein: CSARDHRIAGAGELFF
V gene: TRBV24-1; J gene: TRBJ2-5; D gene: .; clone size: .; CDR3 DNA: TGTGCCACCAGGCGCGACGTACCCTTCCAAGAGACCCAGTACTTC; CDR3 protein: CATRRDVPFQETQYF
V gene: TRBV28; J gene: TRBJ1-5; D gene: .; clone size: many; CDR3 DNA: TGTGCCATTAGGGAATATAGCAATCAGCCCCAGCATTTT; CDR3 protein: CAIREYSNQPQHF
V gene: TRBV27; J gene: TRBJ2-6; D gene: TRBD1; clone size: many; CDR3 DNA: TGTGCCACCTCTCGACAGGGGGGATCTGGGGCCAACGTCCTGACTTTC; CDR3 protein: CATSRQGGSGANVLTF
V gene: TRBV19; J gene: TRBJ2-3; D gene: .; clone size: .; CDR3 DNA: TGTGCCAGTAGTATAGGACGGCGGTACACAGATACGCAGTATTTT; CDR3 protein: CASSIGRRYTDTQYF
V gene: TRBV25-1; J gene: TRBJ2-6; D gene: .; clone size: .; CDR3 DNA: TGTGCCAGCAGCCGGGCCCGCTCTGGGGCCAACGTCCCGACTTTC; CDR3 protein: CASSRARSGANVPTF
V gene: TRBV6-1; J gene: TRBJ1-1; D gene: .; clone size: few; CDR3 DNA: TGTGCCGTTCAACAGGAATGGAACACTGAAGCTTTCTTT; CDR3 protein: CAVQQEWNTEAFF
V gene: TRBV3-1; J gene: TRBJ1-2; D gene: TRBD1; clone size: .; CDR3 DNA: TGTGCCAGCAGCCCGGTCTACAGGGGGTCTGGCTACACCTTC; CDR3 protein: CASSPVYRGSGYTF
V gene: TRBV9; J gene: TRBJ2-7; D gene: TRBD2; clone size: .; CDR3 DNA: TGTGCCAGCACCATCCAGGAGAGCGGGAGCCAACCTTACGAGCAGTACTTC; CDR3 protein: CASTIQESGSQPYEQYF
V gene: TRBV19; J gene: TRBJ2-2; D gene: .; clone size: few; CDR3 DNA: TGTGCCAGTATAGGATACACCGGGGAGCTGTTTTTT; CDR3 protein: CASIGYTGELFF
V gene: TRBV6-4; J gene: TRBJ1-2; D gene: TRBD1; clone size: .; CDR3 DNA: TGTGCCAGCCGCGGAAACCCGGGACAGGTGACACCTAACTATGGCTACACCTTC; CDR3 protein: CASRGNPGQVTPNYGYTF
V gene: TRBV7-7; J gene: TRBJ2-3; D gene: TRBD2; clone size: many; CDR3 DNA: TGTGCCAGCAGCTCCGGGACTAGCCCGAGCACAGATACGCAGTATTTT; CDR3 protein: CASSSGTSPSTDTQYF
V gene: TRBV9; J gene: TRBJ2-5; D gene: TRBD2; clone size: few; CDR3 DNA: TGTGCCAGCAGCGACCGGACTAGCGGGCCCAGGGAGACCCAGTACTTC; CDR3 protein: CASSDRTSGPRETQYF
V gene: TRBV9; J gene: TRBJ2-7; D gene: .; clone size: .; CDR3 DNA: TGTGCCAGCAGCGAGGCCTTGGGGCCCCTCTACGAGCAGTACTTC; CDR3 protein: CASSEALGPLYEQYF
V gene: TRBV7-9; J gene: TRBJ2-3; D gene: TRBD2; clone size: .; CDR3 DNA: TGTGCCAGCAGCCCCCCAGCGGGAGTGGCAGATACGCAGTATTTT; CDR3 protein: CASSPPAGVADTQYF
V gene: TRBV19; J gene: TRBJ1-1; D gene: .; clone size: many; CDR3 DNA: TGTGCCAGTAGTTCCTCCGCTGAAGCTTTCTTT; CDR3 protein: CASSSSAEAFF
V gene: TRBV27; J gene: TRBJ2-7; D gene: TRBD2; clone size: .; CDR3 DNA: TGTGCCAGCAGTTTAAGGGGGTTAGCGGGACGCTACGAGCAGTACTTC; CDR3 protein: CASSLRGLAGRYEQYF
V gene: TRBV7-3; J gene: TRBJ2-1; D gene: TRBD1; clone size: many; CDR3 DNA: TGTGCCAGCAGCGGGGACAGCAGAGCCTACAATGAGCAGTTCTTC; CDR3 protein: CASSGDSRAYNEQFF
V gene: TRBV24-1; J gene: TRBJ2-1; D gene: TRBD2; clone size: .; CDR3 DNA: TGTGCCACCAGTGATTCGACTAGCGGCCCCTACAATGAGCAGTTCTTC; CDR3 protein: CATSDSTSGPYNEQFF
V gene: TRBV5-1; J gene: TRBJ1-3; D gene: .; clone size: .; CDR3 DNA: TGCGCCAGCAGCCCGGAGGGCAGGTTGGGGGGAAACACCATATATTTT; CDR3 protein: CASSPEGRLGGNTIYF
V gene: TRBV18; J gene: TRBJ2-7; D gene: TRBD1; clone size: many; CDR3 DNA: TGTGCCAGCTCACTCGGCAGGGGGCTTGTCGAGCAGTACTTC; CDR3 protein: CASSLGRGLVEQYF
V gene: TRBV7-9; J gene: TRBJ2-7; D gene: TRBD2; clone size: few; CDR3 DNA: TGTGCCAGCAGCTTTGCGGGGGATCCCTACGAGCAGTACTTC; CDR3 protein: CASSFAGDPYEQYF
V gene: TRBV5-4; J gene: TRBJ2-1; D gene: .; clone size: .; CDR3 DNA: TGTGCCAGCAGCTTGTCCGGGACTGCGGGTTACAATGAGCAGTTCTTC; CDR3 protein: CASSLSGTAGYNEQFF
V gene: TRBV20-1; J gene: TRBJ2-1; D gene: .; clone size: few; CDR3 DNA: TGCAGTGCTAGGGTCTCCTCGGATGAGCAGTTCTTC; CDR3 protein: CSARVSSDEQFF
V gene: TRBV6-2/TRBV6-3; J gene: TRBJ1-2; D gene: .; clone size: few; CDR3 DNA: TGTGCCAGCAGACCCTCCCAGGACTATGGCTACACCTTC; CDR3 protein: CASRPSQDYGYTF
V gene: TRBV6-2/TRBV6-3; J gene: TRBJ2-3; D gene: TRBD2; clone size: .; CDR3 DNA: TGTGCCAGCAGAAACAAACCTAGCGGGAGGGCCCTTAAAACAGATACGCAGTATTTT; CDR3 protein: CASRNKPSGRALKTDTQYF
V gene: TRBV11-2; J gene: TRBJ2-3; D gene: .; clone size: many; CDR3 DNA: TGTGCCAGCAGCCGCCCTGCCTGGCGGACTAGCACAGATACGCAGTATTTT; CDR3 protein: CASSRPAWRTSTDTQYF
V gene: TRBV19; J gene: TRBJ1-1; D gene: TRBD1; clone size: few; CDR3 DNA: TGTGCCAGTAGTCGCTGGACAGGGGCTCTACTTGAAGCTTTCTTT; CDR3 protein: CASSRWTGALLEAFF
V gene: TRBV30; J gene: TRBJ2-3; D gene: .; clone size: many; CDR3 DNA: TGTGCCTGGACTCGTAGCACAGATACGCAGTATTTT; CDR3 protein: CAWTRSTDTQYF
V gene: TRBV6-1; J gene: TRBJ1-4; D gene: TRBD1; clone size: few; CDR3 DNA: TGTGCCAGCAGGGGGACAGATGAAAAACTGTTTTTT; CDR3 protein: CASRGTDEKLFF
V gene: TRBV20-1; J gene: TRBJ1-3; D gene: .; clone size: few; CDR3 DNA: TGCAGTGCTAGAGTGGCAGGGGCAGAAAACACCATATATTTT; CDR3 protein: CSARVAGAENTIYF
V gene: TRBV9; J gene: TRBJ2-1; D gene: .; clone size: many; CDR3 DNA: TGTGCCAGCAGCGACCGGGACACCTCCTACAATGAGCAGTTCTTC; CDR3 protein: CASSDRDTSYNEQFF
V gene: TRBV27; J gene: TRBJ1-1; D gene: .; clone size: .; CDR3 DNA: TGTGCCAGCAGCATGGGGGACACTGAAGCTTTCTTT; CDR3 protein: CASSMGDTEAFF
V gene: TRBV28; J gene: TRBJ1-2; D gene: TRBD1; clone size: few; CDR3 DNA: TGTGCCATCAAGTCCGCGAGGGACAGCCCTTCTGGCTACACCTTC; CDR3 protein: CAIKSARDSPSGYTF
V gene: TRBV7-9; J gene: TRBJ2-3; D gene: .; clone size: many; CDR3 DNA: TGTGCCAGCAGCTTAGGCTTTGGGGGAGGCACAGATACGCAGTATTTT; CDR3 protein: CASSLGFGGGTDTQYF
V gene: TRBV6-1; J gene: TRBJ1-1; D gene: TRBD1; clone size: .; CDR3 DNA: TGTGCCAGCACTCAGGGGGTTCGGACTGAAGCTTTCTTT; CDR3 protein: CASTQGVRTEAFF
V gene: TRBV10-1; J gene: TRBJ2-7; D gene: TRBD2; clone size: many; CDR3 DNA: TGCGCCAGCAGTCTTAGCGGGAGCTGGGAGCAGTACTTC; CDR3 protein: CASSLSGSWEQYF
V gene: TRBV18; J gene: TRBJ2-7; D gene: TRBD2; clone size: .; CDR3 DNA: TGTGCCAGCTCGCCTACTAGCGAGGGTCCCTACGAGCAGCACTTC; CDR3 protein: CASSPTSEGPYEQHF
V gene: TRBV3-1; J gene: TRBJ2-1; D gene: TRBD2; clone size: few; CDR3 DNA: TGTGCCAGCAGCCTACTAGCGGGAGGGCCTTTGGATGAGCAGTTCTTC; CDR3 protein: CASSLLAGGPLDEQFF
V gene: TRBV20-1; J gene: TRBJ2-1; D gene: .; clone size: few; CDR3 DNA: TGCAGTGCCAAAGGGAATGAGCAGTTCTTC; CDR3 protein: CSAKGNEQFF
V gene: TRBV29-1; J gene: TRBJ2-1; D gene: TRBD1; clone size: few; CDR3 DNA: TGCAGCGTCCTACAGGGGGCTGAGCAGTTCTTC; CDR3 protein: CSVLQGAEQFF